The source of this T cell receptor (beta chain) is a study of Graves' ophthalmopathy and Graves' hyperthyroidism. Study-wide results and limits: Most thyroid clonotypes with frequency above 0.001 were detected in blood too. The model predicted ophthalmopathy progression with 60% to 71% sensitivity and around 72% specificity.

Investigators amplified TCR beta CDR3 regions from RNA transcripts. HTBI primers were used in a first-round RT-PCR, which preceded a second-round multiplex PCR. TCRdb passed the multiplex PCR reads through MiXCR, listing each CDR3 protein once. The repertoire holds about 740,000 distinct CDR3 sequences, roughly 40% seen once, with 44% in the top ten. Looked up from germline, CDR1 is SGHRS and CDR2 is YFSETQ. V lost 0 bases to trimming and J lost 4 bases; unmatched junction nucleotides: 6. The CDR3 is made up of 16 amino acids. A remark on this clonotype: Its antigen remains unidentified.

Presentation of ophthalmopathy in the donors involved moderate-to-severe activity, CAS ≥3, NOSPECS ≥4 and a duration under 3 months. Researchers turned away patients with other autoimmune diseases, uncontrolled infections, pregnancy or lactation. The chain uses TRBV5-1 and TRBJ2-5; 10 bases agree with TRBD2. The material sequenced was peripheral blood. This sequence was found in an adult man with Graves' ophthalmopathy. In DNA, the CDR3 is TGCGCCAGCAGCTTGGCCCCGGGGACTAGCGTAGAGACCCAGTACTTC. It encodes CASSLAPGTSVETQYF.